Listed here are 9 T cell receptor beta chains from one sample, sequenced in a study of blood T cell repertoires in COVID-19. The repertoire was sequenced with immunoSEQ multiplex PCR; TCRdb's copy has only in-frame clones and lacks some. This table holds some 75,000 clones, around nine tenths found once. The sequencing sample was made of peripheral blood. The source of these receptors is a man in his 70s with active or convalescent COVID-19.

This chain connects TRBV5-1 to TRBJ1-2; D unclear. This CDR3 is built from 13 residues. Trimming removed 0 bases at V and 8 bases at J, with 11 bases between. Germline V gene lookup returns CDR1 SGHRS and CDR2 YFSETQ. In DNA form, the CDR3 reads TGCGCCAGCAGCTTGGACGACAACGGAGGCTACACCTTC. Amino acid sequence: CASSLDDNGGYTF.

This sequence joins TRBV5-4 and TRBJ2-2; no firm D call. The germline gives CDR1 SGHNT, CDR2 YYREEE (reference sequence). Trimming cost V 4 bases and J 5 bases, with 15 bases left between them. This CDR3 contains 15 residues. CDR3 region: CASSRGRVSTGELFF. The CDR3, as DNA: TGTGCCAGCAGCCGCGGCCGGGTTTCTACCGGGGAGCTGTTTTTT.

The rearrangement uses TRBV28 and TRBJ1-2, with D possibly matching TRBD1 (5 bases). V dropped 3 bases and J dropped 2 bases, with 13 bases sitting between them. Looked up from germline, CDR1 is MDHEN and CDR2 is SYDVKM. This CDR3 is 15 amino acids long. The DNA for the CDR3 is TGTGCCAGCAGTTTTGTCCAGGGATGGAACTATGGCTACACCTTC. Protein sequence: CASSFVQGWNYGYTF.

The J gene is TRBJ2-1, the V gene TRBV3-1 (or the pseudogene TRBV3-2), with D perhaps TRBD2 (6 bases). The CDR3 is 16 amino acids. Trimming shortened V by 0 bases and J by 4 bases, and 13 bases separated the two germline ends. Germline V gene lookup returns CDR1 LGHDT and CDR2 YNNKEL (reference sequence). This CDR3 reads CASSQEVAGPYNEQFF. The CDR3 nucleotides are TGTGCCAGCAGCCAAGAGGTTGCGGGGCCGTACAATGAGCAGTTCTTC.

The V call is TRBV5-1, the J call TRBJ2-3; a weak D match, TRBD1 (5 bases). The V gene lost 7 bases and the J gene lost 7 bases, with 16 bases spanning the gap. The germline V gene has CDR1 SGHRS and CDR2 YFSETQ. The CDR3 has 13 residues. CDR3 in DNA: TGCGCCAGCGCCATCGGACAACTAAATACGCAGTATTTT. As protein: CASAIGQLNTQYF.

This clone turned up a few times. The V and J genes are TRBV30 and TRBJ1-5; 8 positions match TRBD1. Looked up from germline, CDR1 is GTSNPN and CDR2 is SVGIG (reference sequence). This CDR3 spans 13 amino acids. The V segment lost 5 bases and the J segment 4 bases; nucleotides outside the gene matches: 4. CDR3 sequence reads: CAWGQGGNQPQHF. The CDR3 nucleotides are TGTGCCTGGGGACAGGGCGGTAATCAGCCCCAGCATTTT.

V usage is TRBV3-1 (or the pseudogene TRBV3-2) and J usage is TRBJ2-4; 11 positions match TRBD2. The CDR3 totals 16 residues. The germline CDR1 and CDR2 sequences are LGHDT and YNNKEL (reference sequence). V was clipped by 7 bases and J by 4 bases; unmatched bases: 9. As DNA, the CDR3 is TGTGCCAGCACCGGAACTAGCGGGAGTGGGAAAAACATTCAGTACTTC. Its translation is CASTGTSGSGKNIQYF.

This chain joins TRBV28 and TRBJ1-4; 9 bases line up with TRBD1. V was pared by 6 bases and J by 8 bases, with 10 bases of the junction left unmatched. Per the germline V gene, CDR1 is MDHEN and CDR2 is SYDVKM. The length of the CDR3 is 15 residues. CDR3 DNA: TGTGCCAGCAGATACCCGGGACAGGGAAGCGAAAAACTGTTTTTT. Amino acid sequence: CASRYPGQGSEKLFF.

There are a few counts of this clone. The V gene is TRBV13, the J gene TRBJ1-1; D is perhaps TRBD1 (5 bases). Trimming shortened V by 3 bases and J by 4 bases, and 9 bases separated the two germline ends. CDR3 length: 13 amino acids. Per the germline V gene, CDR1 is PRHDT and CDR2 is FYEKMQ (reference sequence). This CDR3 is CASSLQGGTEAFF. Here the CDR3 DNA reads TGTGCCAGCAGCTTGCAGGGAGGCACTGAAGCTTTCTTT.